Each of the 5 T cell receptor beta chains below was sequenced from the same sample in a study of blood T cell repertoires in COVID-19. This table comes from immunoSEQ multiplex PCR, and its TCRdb copy is limited to in-frame clones, with some not included. Among over 40,000 clones listed, approximately 82% were seen once. The sequencing input was peripheral blood. These receptors all stem from a human donor in a cohort sampled during active COVID-19.

V and J are TRBV6-2 or TRBV6-3 and TRBJ2-7; D perhaps matches TRBD2 (5 bases). V gave up 5 bases and J gave up 5 bases, with 13 bases separating them. This CDR3 spans 13 amino acids. Germline loops: CDR1 MNHEY, CDR2 SVGEGT. CDR3 DNA sequence: TGTGCCAGCAGTCGTCCGGACGGGAACGAGCAGTACTTC. Protein: CASSRPDGNEQYF.

V and J are TRBV2 and TRBJ1-1, with D uncertain. The CDR3 is 12 residues long. Germline lookup yields CDR1 SNHLY and CDR2 FYNNEI. V gave up 9 bases and J gave up 2 bases, with 10 bases separating them. CDR3 nucleotides: TGTGCCAGTCGTCGCGTCAACACTGAAGCTTTCTTT. Protein sequence: CASRRVNTEAFF.

Comment on this clone: The same CDR3 can be traced to other DNA sequences in this sample. The chain combines TRBV19 with TRBJ2-5, with TRBD2 identical over 8 bases. From germline, CDR1 is LNHDA and CDR2 SQIVND (reference sequence). CDR3 length: 15 residues. V shed 3 bases and J 2 bases; nucleotides not matched to a gene: 5. CDR3 sequence reads: CASSIGSGGQETQYF. CDR3 in DNA: TGTGCCAGTAGTATTGGGAGCGGGGGACAAGAGACCCAGTACTTC.

V gene TRBV6-5 combines with J gene TRBJ1-1; 7 nucleotides agree with TRBD1. Per germline, CDR1 MNHEY and CDR2 SVGAGI. V lost 7 bases, J lost 0 bases, and 8 bases stayed unmatched. The CDR3 totals 15 residues. Here the CDR3 reads CASKGDRAMNTEAFF. CDR3 DNA: TGTGCCAGCAAAGGTGACAGGGCCATGAACACTGAAGCTTTCTTT.

The chain has TRBV19 and TRBJ2-7, with 11 bases fitting TRBD1. Looked up from germline, CDR1 is LNHDA and CDR2 is SQIVND (reference sequence). The CDR3 loop spans 14 amino acids. After removal of 3 bases from V and 9 bases from J, the junction contained 7 bases not matched to a gene. CDR3 in amino acids: CASSIGTGGKTQYF. CDR3 nucleotide sequence: TGTGCCAGTAGTATCGGGACAGGGGGAAAGACGCAGTACTTC.